A single sample gave rise to the 20 T cell receptor beta chains below, sequenced in a study of early T cells in non-severe SARS-CoV-2 infection (TCRdb year 2021). Library prep was done by 5' RACE. Sequencing relied on a NextSeq 500. TCRdb took the public reads, trimmed them with fastp at Q25, ran MiXCR for clone calling and kept in-frame beta chains. Identical CDR3 proteins give one entry, which carries the most common genes and DNA. Recorded for this sample are 50,000 to 70,000 distinct CDR3 sequences; just under 15% of them occurred a single time. The ten largest clones represent less than 12% of the sample. Sequencing was performed on whole blood, taken at baseline. All receptors come from an adult who was a healthcare worker with PCR-confirmed SARS-CoV-2 infection or an uninfected control (not recorded which).

The rearrangement links TRBV6-6 to TRBJ2-7, with 9 bases aligning to TRBD1. Trimming cost V 2 bases and J 2 bases; bases outside gene matches: 13. The CDR3 totals 18 residues. Germline CDR1 reads MNHNY; CDR2 reads SVGAGI (reference sequence). CDR3 in amino acids: CASSYPGQGSYLAYEQYF. As DNA, the CDR3 is TGTGCCAGCAGTTACCCGGGACAGGGTTCCTATTTAGCCTACGAGCAGTACTTC.

The genes are TRBV28 and TRBJ2-5; D may be TRBD2 (6 bases). The V gene's germline CDR1 is MDHEN and CDR2 SYDVKM. V gave up 6 bases and J gave up 5 bases, with 19 bases separating them. The length of the CDR3 is 15 residues. The CDR3 reads CASSRPAGTGETQYF. CDR3 nucleotide sequence: TGTGCCAGCAGCCGACCTGCGGGGACGGGGGAGACCCAGTACTTC.

The rearrangement uses TRBV5-1 and TRBJ2-7; TRBD2 aligns across 9 bases. This CDR3 is 14 amino acids long. CDR1 SGHRS and CDR2 YFSETQ come from the germline V gene. V shed 0 bases, J shed 5 bases, and the junction held 3 bases outside the gene matches. The CDR3 sequence is CASSLGSGSDEQYF. Here the CDR3 DNA reads TGCGCCAGCAGCTTGGGTAGCGGGAGTGACGAGCAGTACTTC.

V gene TRBV20-1 combines with J gene TRBJ2-7; TRBD1 is a possible D gene (6 bases). The CDR3 covers 13 residues. Germline values: CDR1 DFQATT, CDR2 SNEGSKA (reference sequence). Trimming pared 3 bases from V and 6 bases from J, leaving 15 bases between. CDR3 DNA sequence: TGCAGTGCTAGGCGGTTTGGACAGTCCGAGCAGTACTTC. Protein sequence: CSARRFGQSEQYF.

This clonotype occurred many times. This rearrangement joins TRBV10-3 to TRBJ1-1; tentatively, D is TRBD1 (5 bases). The CDR3 extends over 14 amino acids. V lost 7 bases to trimming and J lost 0 bases, with 12 bases between them. Per germline, CDR1 ENHRY and CDR2 SYGVKD. CDR3 loop: CAIKAGAMNTEAFF. In DNA, the CDR3 is TGTGCCATCAAAGCTGGGGCGATGAACACTGAAGCTTTCTTT.

V is TRBV7-3 and J is TRBJ2-1; the match to TRBD2 covers 8 bases. The V gene end was trimmed by 5 bases and the J gene end by 8 bases; junction bases not matched to a gene: 8. The CDR3 runs to 14 residues. Germline values: CDR1 SGHTA, CDR2 FQGTGA. The CDR3, as DNA: TGTGCCAGCAGCACCGGGACTAGGACCCATGAGCAGTTCTTC. This gives the protein CASSTGTRTHEQFF.

This chain joins TRBV10-1 and TRBJ2-3; the D is unclear. V shed 0 bases and J shed 2 bases, with 6 bases lying between them. The CDR3 runs 14 residues. Germline lookup yields CDR1 WNHNN and CDR2 SYGVQD (reference sequence). The CDR3 DNA reads TGCGCCAGCAGTGAGTCGATGTCCACAGATACGCAGTATTTT. This encodes CASSESMSTDTQYF.

This clonotype was observed a few times. The CDR3 loop is CSARVGTGQPQHF. CDR3 DNA sequence: TGCAGTGCTAGGGTGGGGACGGGTCAGCCCCAGCATTTT. The chain recombines TRBV20-1 with TRBJ1-5, with a possible D match to TRBD1 (5 bases). V dropped 3 bases and J dropped 6 bases, with 12 bases sitting between them. This CDR3 contains 13 residues. The germline gives CDR1 DFQATT, CDR2 SNEGSKA (reference sequence).

This clonotype was counted between two and nine times. V and J are TRBV6-2 or TRBV6-3 and TRBJ2-1; tentatively, D is TRBD2 (6 bases). Trimming left V 6 bases short and J 0 bases short, with 18 bases between. The CDR3 runs 17 residues. Germline CDR1 MNHEY, CDR2 SVGEGT. CDR3 in amino acids: CASSALLAKSSYNEQFF. The DNA of the CDR3 is TGTGCCAGCAGCGCGTTGCTAGCGAAGAGCTCCTACAATGAGCAGTTCTTC.

V usage is TRBV12-3 or TRBV12-4 and J usage is TRBJ1-4; possibly TRBD1 for D (5 bases). V was clipped by 0 bases and J by 8 bases, with 16 bases between them. The CDR3 has 16 residues. The CDR3 sequence: CASSLALIQGREKLFF. Written as DNA, the CDR3 is TGTGCCAGCAGTTTAGCGCTTATCCAGGGTAGGGAAAAACTGTTTTTT.

The chain employs TRBV5-1 and TRBJ2-3; D might be TRBD2 (7 bases). V shed 1 base and J shed 2 bases, with 23 bases lying between them. The V gene's germline CDR1 is SGHRS and CDR2 YFSETQ. The CDR3 is 19 residues long. The CDR3 nucleotides read TGCGCCAGCAGCTTGAATTTGGGGATGCGGGGGCCCCACACAGATACGCAGTATTTT. Its translation is CASSLNLGMRGPHTDTQYF.

This clonotype has a handful of counts. V is TRBV6-5 and J is TRBJ1-2, with D possibly matching TRBD1 (5 bases). V was trimmed by 5 bases and J by 8 bases, leaving 21 bases between them. Germline V gene lookup returns CDR1 MNHEY and CDR2 SVGAGI. The length of the CDR3 is 15 residues. As DNA, the CDR3 is TGTGCCAGCAGTCCCGAACCGACAGCCTGGAGGGGCTACACCTTC. This sequence encodes CASSPEPTAWRGYTF.

J is TRBJ1-5 and V is TRBV28, with D perhaps matching TRBD1 (5 bases). CDR3 length: 14 amino acids. Germline-derived CDR1 and CDR2 are MDHEN and SYDVKM. Deletions cut 3 bases from V and 6 bases from J, with 12 bases between. The CDR3 sequence: CASSFGGTRQPQHF. The CDR3 DNA sequence: TGTGCCAGCAGTTTTGGGGGTACCCGTCAGCCCCAGCATTTT.

The chain uses TRBV7-9 and TRBJ2-1, with D possibly being TRBD1 (8 bases). CDR3 length: 13 residues. V lost 5 bases and J lost 15, with 20 bases in between. Germline loops: CDR1 SEHNR, CDR2 FQNEAQ (reference sequence). CDR3 protein: CASSAGQGGPGFF. In DNA, the CDR3 is TGTGCCAGCAGCGCCGGACAGGGAGGGCCAGGGTTCTTC.

The genes are TRBV3-1 and TRBJ2-1; 10 bases agree with TRBD1. V gave up 4 bases and J gave up 5 bases; unmatched junction bases: 8. The CDR3 totals 16 residues. In germline, CDR1 is LGHDT, CDR2 YNNKEL (reference sequence). The CDR3 DNA follows: TGTGCCAGCAGCCGTACAACCGGGACAGGGGACAATGAGCAGTTCTTC. This gives the protein CASSRTTGTGDNEQFF.

This clonotype was seen more than once but under ten times. The J gene is TRBJ2-1, the V gene TRBV4-2; no definite D call. Germline lookup yields CDR1 LGHNA and CDR2 YNFKEQ. V was cut by 0 bases and J by 9 bases, with 6 bases left in between. This CDR3 spans 12 amino acids. This CDR3 reads CASSQDVSEQFF. CDR3 DNA sequence: TGTGCCAGCAGCCAAGATGTGAGTGAGCAGTTCTTC.

CDR3: CASSHSGRGPYEQYF. The CDR3 coding sequence is TGTGCCAGCAGCCATAGCGGGAGAGGACCCTACGAGCAGTACTTC. The chain recombines TRBV11-1 with TRBJ2-7; 9 positions match TRBD2. The V gene's germline CDR1 is SGHAT and CDR2 FQDESV (reference sequence). J gave up 2 bases and V 5 bases, and 7 bases lay outside the gene matches. The CDR3 loop spans 15 amino acids.

This clonotype was observed a few times. The chain couples TRBV2 to TRBJ2-3; D may be TRBD2 (6 bases). Trimming pared 7 bases from V and 1 base from J, leaving 15 bases between. The germline V gene encodes CDR1 SNHLY and CDR2 FYNNEI. The CDR3 consists of 15 residues. The CDR3 loop is CASIKLGEGTDTQYF. The CDR3 region has the DNA TGTGCCAGCATCAAGCTGGGGGAGGGCACAGATACGCAGTATTTT.

The rearrangement joins TRBV5-1 to TRBJ2-3; a possible D gene is TRBD2 (6 bases). Trimming took 4 bases from V and 6 from J, leaving 18 bases between them. Germline V gene sequence: CDR1 SGHRS, CDR2 YFSETQ. The CDR3 runs 15 residues. The CDR3 protein is CASSLPLGSADTQYF. CDR3 coding DNA: TGCGCCAGCAGCCTCCCGCTCGGGAGTGCGGATACGCAGTATTTT.

The chain employs TRBV29-1 and TRBJ2-2; D is perhaps TRBD1 (6 bases). The germline V and J ends were trimmed by 6 bases and 1 base, with 12 bases remaining between them. The CDR3 runs to 14 residues. Germline CDR1 is SQVTM and CDR2 is ANQGSEA. The CDR3 region is CSVIMDRNTGELFF. The CDR3 nucleotides are TGCAGCGTGATAATGGACAGGAACACCGGGGAGCTGTTTTTT.